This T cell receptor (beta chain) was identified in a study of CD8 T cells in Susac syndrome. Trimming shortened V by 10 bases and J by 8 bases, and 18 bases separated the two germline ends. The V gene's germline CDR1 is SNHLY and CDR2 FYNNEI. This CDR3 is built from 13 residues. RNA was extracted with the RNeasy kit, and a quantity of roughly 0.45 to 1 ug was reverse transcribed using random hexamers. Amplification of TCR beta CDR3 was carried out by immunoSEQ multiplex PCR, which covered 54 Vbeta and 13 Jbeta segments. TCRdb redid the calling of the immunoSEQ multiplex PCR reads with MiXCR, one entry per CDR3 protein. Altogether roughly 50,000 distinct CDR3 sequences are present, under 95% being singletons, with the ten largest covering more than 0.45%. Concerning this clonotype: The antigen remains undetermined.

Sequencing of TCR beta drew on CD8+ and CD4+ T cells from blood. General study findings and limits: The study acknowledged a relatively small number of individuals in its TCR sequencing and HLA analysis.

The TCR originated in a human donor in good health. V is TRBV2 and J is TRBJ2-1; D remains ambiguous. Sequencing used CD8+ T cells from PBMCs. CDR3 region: CAKSRNLVDEQFF. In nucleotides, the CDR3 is TGTGCCAAATCTAGAAACCTGGTGGATGAGCAGTTCTTC.